The entry below describes one T cell receptor (beta chain). V was pared by 1 base and J by 5 bases, with 14 bases between. The CDR3 consists of 15 residues. Germline V CDR1 and CDR2: SEHNR, FQNEAQ (reference sequence). This specimen belongs to a study of shared clonotypes between healthy human individuals. Produced via immunoSEQ multiplex PCR; TCRdb's table is partial and in-frame only. The data hold more than 2 million clones, with approximately 94% observed a single time. The chain links TRBV7-9 to TRBJ1-1; D may be TRBD1 (5 bases). The sample taken for sequencing was naive CD4+ T cells sorted from blood. Subset given: CD45RA+ positively selected. This sequence originates from a man in his late teens or twenties in good health. CDR3 protein: CASSLVGALGTEAFF. The CDR3 DNA is TGTGCCAGCAGCTTAGTAGGGGCCCTGGGGACTGAAGCTTTCTTT.